The 17 T cell receptor beta chains reported below all come from one sample, sequenced in a study of cytomegalovirus exposure and HLA in healthy donors. Vbeta (60) and Jbeta (13) primers were used in the PCR. Clones were sequenced by immunoSEQ multiplex PCR, and TCRdb holds only the in-frame ones, with some missing. Found here are 90,000 to 150,000 clones, 77% of them singletons; the top ten hold approximately 11%. The sequencing sample was made of PBMCs. The receptors come from a man aged 35-49 years in good health and CMV-seropositive.

This clone came up a few times. V usage is TRBV28 and J usage is TRBJ1-5, with 8 bases aligning to TRBD1. V dropped 6 bases and J dropped 4; count of bases not matched to a gene: 11. Germline V gene data show CDR1 as MDHEN and CDR2 as SYDVKM. This CDR3 contains 16 residues. CDR3 bases: TGTGCCAGCAGCTTCCTCCCGGGACAGGCTAATCAGCCCCAGCATTTT. Protein: CASSFLPGQANQPQHF.

The V call is TRBV5-1, the J call TRBJ1-2; D might be TRBD1 (5 bases). The CDR3 is 15 residues long. The V and J ends lost 1 base and 3 bases respectively, with 13 bases between them. Germline V lookup: CDR1 SGHRS, CDR2 YFSETQ. The DNA of the CDR3 is TGCGCCAGCAGCTTGTTGGAAGGGGCTGACTATGGCTACACCTTC. Translated: CASSLLEGADYGYTF.

The chain uses TRBV11-2 and TRBJ2-2; 8 positions agree with TRBD2. The CDR3 extends over 17 amino acids. The germline CDR1 and CDR2 sequences are SGHAT and FQNNGV. The junction had 9 bases not matched to a gene; V was cut back by 0 bases and J by 6 bases. The CDR3 region has the DNA TGTGCCAGCAGCTTAGATCTATTCGGGGGGGCCCCCGGGGAGCTGTTTTTT. This sequence encodes CASSLDLFGGAPGELFF.

This chain joins TRBV12-5 and TRBJ2-6, with a tentative D call TRBD1 (6 bases). The germline V gene encodes CDR1 LGHNT and CDR2 FRNRAP. The CDR3 runs to 17 residues. V was shortened by 3 bases and J by 0 bases, with 12 bases between the two germline ends. The CDR3 DNA follows: TGTGCTAGTGGTTTTTCGGACAGTTCCTCTGGGGCCAACGTCCTGACTTTC. This encodes CASGFSDSSSGANVLTF.

Of note for this clone: One end of the junction fails to match germline, which may point to a read error. This chain links TRBV9 with TRBJ2-1, with TRBD2 identical over 10 bases. CDR1 SGDLS and CDR2 YYNGEE come from the germline V gene. The CDR3 runs to 19 residues. The DNA for the CDR3 is TGTGCCAGCAGCGTAGAAGTCCGACCTACTAGCGGGGTCTACAATGCGCAGTTCTTC. This sequence encodes CASSVEVRPTSGVYNAQFF.

This rearrangement joins TRBV7-2 to TRBJ1-1; 9 bases match TRBD1. This CDR3 has 16 amino acids. V lost 4 bases, J lost 10 bases, and 16 bases stayed unmatched. Germline V gene sequence: CDR1 SGHTA, CDR2 FQGNSA. CDR3 in DNA: TGTGCCAGCAGCTCCTACGGGACAGGGCAGGTCCTGGGAGCTTTCTTT. This sequence encodes CASSSYGTGQVLGAFF.

This clone showed up just a few times. The CDR3 nucleotides are TGCGCCAGCAGCCAAGGAACGCAGGGCAACTACAATGAGCAGTTCTTC. It specifies CASSQGTQGNYNEQFF. The chain links TRBV4-3 to TRBJ2-1; a weak D match, TRBD1 (5 bases). CDR1 is LGHNA and CDR2 is YSLEER in the germline V gene. V was trimmed by 1 base and J by 3 bases, leaving 13 bases between them. The CDR3 contains 16 residues.

V and J are TRBV28 and TRBJ2-7; TRBD1 aligns across 10 bases. The CDR3 has 15 residues. Germline CDR1 MDHEN, CDR2 SYDVKM. V gave up 4 bases and J gave up 0 bases; unmatched junction bases: 3. CDR3 sequence reads: CASSSGQGVSYEQYF. In nucleotides, the CDR3 is TGTGCCAGCAGTTCCGGACAGGGGGTCTCCTACGAGCAGTACTTC.

The chain carries TRBV10-1 and TRBJ2-5; TRBD1 aligns across 8 bases. The V gene's germline CDR1 is WNHNN and CDR2 SYGVQD (reference sequence). J was trimmed by 4 bases and V by 10 bases; bases with no gene match: 14. CDR3 length: 15 residues. The chain's CDR3 is CAIRRGWTGRETQYF. Here the CDR3 DNA reads TGCGCCATCCGAAGGGGATGGACAGGGCGAGAGACCCAGTACTTC.

This clone occurred a few times. V usage is TRBV19 and J usage is TRBJ2-5, with 7 bases identical to TRBD2. V shed 5 bases, J shed 4 bases, and the junction held 10 bases outside the gene matches. The CDR3 sequence is 15 residues long. Germline V CDR1 and CDR2: LNHDA, SQIVND (reference sequence). This CDR3 reads CASSLSSTSPETQYF. The CDR3 DNA sequence: TGTGCCAGTAGTCTTTCTTCGACTAGCCCAGAGACCCAGTACTTC.

The chain employs TRBV9 and TRBJ2-5; 8 bases match TRBD1. The germline V gene encodes CDR1 SGDLS and CDR2 YYNGEE. Trimming removed 7 bases from V and 11 bases from J; junction bases left unmatched: 16. This CDR3 is built from 14 residues. The CDR3, as DNA: TGTGCCAGCGCCACCGAACCAGGGGGCCCCGGGCAGTACTTC. Translated, it gives CASATEPGGPGQYF.

This chain connects TRBV29-1 to TRBJ2-2; TRBD1 agrees at 8 bases. In germline, CDR1 is SQVTM, CDR2 ANQGSEA. V dropped 7 bases and J dropped 5; count of bases not matched to a gene: 3. The CDR3 covers 12 residues. This CDR3 is CSGDRGTGELFF. The DNA of the CDR3 is TGCAGCGGAGACAGGGGTACCGGGGAGCTGTTTTTT.

Many counts were recorded for this clone. The chain has TRBV5-6 and TRBJ2-7; 8 bases are a match to TRBD1. J was trimmed by 4 bases and V by 4 bases; bases with no gene match: 7. This CDR3 has 14 residues. Germline CDR1 reads SGHDT; CDR2 reads YYEEEE. CDR3 nucleotide sequence: TGTGCCAGCAGCCTTGGACAGGGCGCGTACGAGCAGTACTTC. Translation: CASSLGQGAYEQYF.

This chain connects TRBV19 to TRBJ2-1, with 10 bases fitting TRBD1. Germline-derived CDR1 and CDR2 are LNHDA and SQIVND (reference sequence). The V segment lost 3 bases and the J segment 12 bases; nucleotides outside the gene matches: 11. The CDR3 loop spans 15 amino acids. This chain's CDR3 is CASSMPDRGIHGQFF. The CDR3 DNA is TGTGCCAGTAGTATGCCGGACAGGGGGATACATGGGCAGTTCTTC.

The V gene is TRBV7-9, the J gene TRBJ2-5; D possibly corresponds to TRBD2 (7 bases). CDR3 length: 14 residues. Germline CDR1 and CDR2: SEHNR and FQNEAQ (reference sequence). Trimming stripped 7 bases from V and 3 bases from J, with 15 bases between. The DNA for the CDR3 is TGTGCCAGCAAAGAGGGGGGGGGAGAAGAGACCCAGTACTTC. Its protein is CASKEGGGEETQYF.

V usage is TRBV6-1 and J usage is TRBJ1-2; no clear D gene. The V end was cut by 3 bases, the J end by 4 bases, with 15 bases between. CDR1 is MNHNS and CDR2 is SASEGT in the germline V gene. This CDR3 comprises 15 residues. CDR3 loop: CASSDRKSTRYGYTF. CDR3 in DNA: TGTGCCAGCAGTGACCGAAAAAGCACCCGCTATGGCTACACCTTC.

The chain is built from TRBV18 and TRBJ1-1, with 7 bases matching TRBD1. The V and J ends lost 4 bases and 2 bases, in that order; junction bases with no gene match: 4. CDR1 is KGHSH, CDR2 LQKENI, per germline. The CDR3 totals 14 residues. The CDR3 sequence: CASSRQGSNTEAFF. The CDR3, as DNA: TGTGCCAGCTCACGACAGGGTAGCAACACTGAAGCTTTCTTT.